These 11 T cell receptor beta chains share one sample of origin, sequenced in a study of T cell repertoires in cytomegalovirus infection. TCRdb reprocessed the reads with MiXCR, giving one entry per CDR3 protein. The sample carries roughly 630,000 distinct CDR3 sequences, 20% to 25% recorded once. Material for sequencing was CD8+ T cells from PBMCs. These receptors came from a human donor in good health (CMV status not recorded). Some clones in this sample may be carry-over from other donors' samples.

The V and J genes are TRBV24-1 and TRBJ2-3; D is unresolved. The CDR3 length is 16 residues. CDR1 is KGHDR and CDR2 is SFDVKD in the germline V gene. Trimming cost V 4 bases and J 1 base, with 14 bases left between them. CDR3 DNA sequence: TGTGCCACCAGTGACGTCGGAACAAGCGGCACAGATACGCAGTATTTT. Protein product: CATSDVGTSGTDTQYF.

This chain uses TRBV6-2 or TRBV6-3 with TRBJ1-5; maybe TRBD1 (5 bases). The CDR3 extends over 13 amino acids. Looked up from germline, CDR1 is MNHEY and CDR2 is SVGEGT. Trimming shortened V by 7 bases and J by 4 bases, and 11 bases separated the two germline ends. The CDR3 loop is CASKPGPNQPQHF. Here the CDR3 DNA reads TGTGCCAGCAAACCGGGGCCAAATCAGCCCCAGCATTTT.

This chain uses TRBV4-1 with TRBJ2-5; D possibly corresponds to TRBD2 (7 bases). Deletions cut 5 bases from V and 5 bases from J, with 15 bases between. Germline V gives CDR1 MGHRA, CDR2 YSYEKL. The CDR3 spans 14 residues. The CDR3 here is CASSTFEGGETQYF. CDR3 DNA sequence: TGCGCCAGCAGCACCTTCGAGGGGGGGGAGACCCAGTACTTC.

The gene calls are TRBV12-3 or TRBV12-4 and TRBJ1-1, with D possibly TRBD1 on 6 matching bases. Trimming left V 1 base short and J 0 bases short, with 12 bases between. The CDR3 is 16 residues long. The CDR3 spells CASSLDPRQVNTEAFF. The CDR3 bases are TGTGCCAGCAGTTTAGACCCCCGACAGGTGAACACTGAAGCTTTCTTT.

This clonotype was detected a few times. This could be a read error, since a much larger clone is one nucleotide away. CDR3 amino acids: CASSLYSSGANVLTF. Here the CDR3 DNA reads TGTGCCAGCAGCTTATACAGCTCTGGGGCCAACGTCCTGACTTTC. The chain carries TRBV5-4 and TRBJ2-6; D remains unclear. Trimming removed 2 bases at V and 0 bases at J, with 6 bases between. The V gene's germline CDR1 is SGHNT and CDR2 YYREEE (reference sequence). The CDR3 has 15 residues.

In its sample, this clonotype was seen a few times. V and J are TRBV6-2 or TRBV6-3 and TRBJ1-1; D ambiguous. The germline V gene has CDR1 MNHEY and CDR2 SVGEGT. V was shortened by 7 bases and J by 1 base, with 16 bases between the two germline ends. This CDR3 is 15 amino acids long. The chain's CDR3 is CASTHPLERNTEAFF. The CDR3, as DNA: TGTGCCAGCACTCACCCCCTGGAGAGGAACACTGAAGCTTTCTTT.

This clonotype was counted at least ten times. This chain links TRBV12-3 or TRBV12-4 with TRBJ2-5; 8 bases agree with TRBD1. This CDR3 is 15 amino acids long. V was pared by 2 bases and J by 4 bases, with 6 bases of the junction left unmatched. DNA of the CDR3: TGTGCCAGCAGTTTAAGCGACAGGGGAAGAGAGACCCAGTACTTC. Its translation: CASSLSDRGRETQYF.

The chain has TRBV4-1 and TRBJ2-3; TRBD2 matches 12 bases. Per germline, CDR1 MGHRA and CDR2 YSYEKL. V lost 8 bases, J lost 0 bases, and 9 bases stayed unmatched. This CDR3 is built from 17 residues. CDR3 bases: TGCGCCAGCGCGACTAGCGGGGGCCGGACTAGCACAGATACGCAGTATTTT. Protein: CASATSGGRTSTDTQYF.

The chain joins TRBV27 to TRBJ2-7; perhaps TRBD1 as D (6 bases). Trimming left V 5 bases short and J 0 bases short, with 17 bases between. Germline V gives CDR1 MNHEY, CDR2 SMNVEV (reference sequence). The CDR3 covers 16 residues. The CDR3 loop reads CASSGAGTPNSYEQYF. The CDR3 DNA sequence: TGTGCCAGCAGTGGAGCCGGGACACCGAACTCCTACGAGCAGTACTTC.

The rearrangement links TRBV20-1 to TRBJ1-5, with D unclear. The V and J ends lost 2 bases and 0 bases respectively, with 11 bases between them. This CDR3 is built from 15 residues. Germline lookup yields CDR1 DFQATT and CDR2 SNEGSKA (reference sequence). DNA for the CDR3: TGCAGTGCTAGACCGGACGGAGATAGCAATCAGCCCCAGCATTTT. Its translation: CSARPDGDSNQPQHF.

This clonotype was seen only a few times. The chain uses TRBV20-1 and TRBJ2-3, with D possibly TRBD1 on 6 matching bases. Germline CDR1 and CDR2: DFQATT and SNEGSKA (reference sequence). The CDR3 contains 16 residues. Trimming stripped 0 bases from V and 0 bases from J, with 13 bases between. The CDR3 coding sequence is TGCAGTGCTAGAGATCGAAGGGGGTTAAGCACAGATACGCAGTATTTT. Translated, it gives CSARDRRGLSTDTQYF.